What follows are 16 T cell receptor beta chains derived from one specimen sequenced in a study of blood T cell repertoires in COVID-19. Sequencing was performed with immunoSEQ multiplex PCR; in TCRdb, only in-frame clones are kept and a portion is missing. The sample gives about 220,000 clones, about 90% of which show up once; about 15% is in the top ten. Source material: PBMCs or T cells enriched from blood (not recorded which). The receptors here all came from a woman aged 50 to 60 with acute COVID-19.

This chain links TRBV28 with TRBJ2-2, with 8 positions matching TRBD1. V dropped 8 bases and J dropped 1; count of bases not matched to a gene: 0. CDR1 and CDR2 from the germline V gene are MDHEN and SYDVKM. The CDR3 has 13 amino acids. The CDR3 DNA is TGTGCCAGCGGGACAGGGAACACCGGGGAGCTGTTTTTT. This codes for CASGTGNTGELFF.

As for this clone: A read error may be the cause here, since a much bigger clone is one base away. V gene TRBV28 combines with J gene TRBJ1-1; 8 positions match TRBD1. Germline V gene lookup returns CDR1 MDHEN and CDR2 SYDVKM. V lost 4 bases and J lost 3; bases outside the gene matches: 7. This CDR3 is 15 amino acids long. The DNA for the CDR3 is TGTGCCAGCAGTTCCCCCGGACAGGGCGACACTGAAGCTTTCTTT. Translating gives CASSSPGQGDTEAFF.

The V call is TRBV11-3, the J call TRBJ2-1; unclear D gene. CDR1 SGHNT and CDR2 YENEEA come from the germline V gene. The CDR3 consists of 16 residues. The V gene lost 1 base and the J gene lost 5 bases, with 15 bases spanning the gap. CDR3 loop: CASSLGDSFSHNEQFF. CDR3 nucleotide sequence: TGTGCCAGCAGCTTAGGTGACTCCTTTTCCCACAATGAGCAGTTCTTC.

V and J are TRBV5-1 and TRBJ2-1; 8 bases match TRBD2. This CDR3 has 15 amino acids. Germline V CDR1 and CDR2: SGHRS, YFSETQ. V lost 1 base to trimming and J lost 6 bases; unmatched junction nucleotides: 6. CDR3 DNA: TGCGCCAGCAGCTTGAGTCTAGCGGGTCTCAATGAGCAGTTCTTC. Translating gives CASSLSLAGLNEQFF. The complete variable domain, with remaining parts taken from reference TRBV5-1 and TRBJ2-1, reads KAGVTQTPRYLIKTRGQQVTLSCSPISGHRSVSWYQQTPGQGLQFLFEYFSETQRNKGNFPGRFSGRQFSNSRSEMNVSTLELGDSALYLCASSLSLAGLNEQFFGPGTRLTVL.

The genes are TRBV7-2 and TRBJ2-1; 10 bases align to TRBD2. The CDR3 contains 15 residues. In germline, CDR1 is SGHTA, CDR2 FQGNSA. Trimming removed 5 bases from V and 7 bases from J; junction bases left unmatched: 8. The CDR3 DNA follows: TGTGCCAGCAGCCCCGAGGGACTAGCGACGAATGAGCAGTTCTTC. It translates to CASSPEGLATNEQFF.

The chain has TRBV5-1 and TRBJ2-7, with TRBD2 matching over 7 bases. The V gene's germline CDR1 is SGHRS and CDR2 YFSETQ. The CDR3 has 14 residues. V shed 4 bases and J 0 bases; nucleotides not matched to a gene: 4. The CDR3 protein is CASSRSGSSYEQYF. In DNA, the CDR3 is TGCGCCAGCAGCCGTAGCGGGTCCTCCTACGAGCAGTACTTC. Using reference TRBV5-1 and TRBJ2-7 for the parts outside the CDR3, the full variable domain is KAGVTQTPRYLIKTRGQQVTLSCSPISGHRSVSWYQQTPGQGLQFLFEYFSETQRNKGNFPGRFSGRQFSNSRSEMNVSTLELGDSALYLCASSRSGSSYEQYFGPGTRLTVT.

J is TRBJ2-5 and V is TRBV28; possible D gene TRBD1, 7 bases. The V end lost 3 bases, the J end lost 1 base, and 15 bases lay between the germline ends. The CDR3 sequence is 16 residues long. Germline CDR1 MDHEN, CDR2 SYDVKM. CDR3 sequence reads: CASSFPQGGPQETQYF. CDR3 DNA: TGTGCCAGCAGTTTCCCGCAGGGGGGCCCCCAAGAGACCCAGTACTTC.

CDR3 loop: CASSLRGLAGVTGELFF. CDR3 in DNA: TGTGCCAGCAGTTTAAGGGGACTAGCGGGAGTCACCGGGGAGCTGTTTTTT. This rearrangement joins TRBV27 to TRBJ2-2, with TRBD2 matching 14 bases. Trimming cost V 2 bases and J 4 bases; bases outside gene matches: 3. Germline lookup yields CDR1 MNHEY and CDR2 SMNVEV (reference sequence). The CDR3 contains 17 residues.

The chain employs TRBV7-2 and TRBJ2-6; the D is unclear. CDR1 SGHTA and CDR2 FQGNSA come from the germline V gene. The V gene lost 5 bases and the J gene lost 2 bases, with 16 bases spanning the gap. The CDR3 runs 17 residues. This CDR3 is CASSLRRLATGANVLTF. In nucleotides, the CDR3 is TGTGCCAGCAGCCTACGCCGGTTAGCTACTGGGGCCAACGTCCTGACTTTC. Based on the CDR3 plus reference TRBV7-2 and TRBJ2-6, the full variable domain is GAGVSQSPSNKVTEKGKDVELRCDPISGHTALYWYRQSLGQGLEFLIYFQGNSAPDKSGLPSDRFSAERTGGSVSTLTIQRTQQEDSAVYLCASSLRRLATGANVLTFGAGSRLTVL.

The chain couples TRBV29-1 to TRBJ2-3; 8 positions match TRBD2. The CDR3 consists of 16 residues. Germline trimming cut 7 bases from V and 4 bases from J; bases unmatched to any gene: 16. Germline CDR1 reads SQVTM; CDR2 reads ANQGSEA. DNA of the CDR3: TGCAGCGCTGGTCGGACTAGCAGACAAAGTGCAGATACGCAGTATTTT. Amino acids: CSAGRTSRQSADTQYF.

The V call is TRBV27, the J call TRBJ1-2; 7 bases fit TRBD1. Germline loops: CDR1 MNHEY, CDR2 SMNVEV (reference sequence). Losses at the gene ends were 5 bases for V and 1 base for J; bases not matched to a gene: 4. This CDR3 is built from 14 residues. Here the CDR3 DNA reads TGTGCCAGCAGTCCTCAGGGGGTTAACTATGGCTACACCTTC. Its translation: CASSPQGVNYGYTF.

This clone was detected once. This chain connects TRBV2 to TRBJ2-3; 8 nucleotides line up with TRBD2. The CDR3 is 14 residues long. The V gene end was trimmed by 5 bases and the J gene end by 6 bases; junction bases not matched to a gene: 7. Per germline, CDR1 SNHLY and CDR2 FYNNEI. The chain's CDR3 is CASSTGRARDTQYF. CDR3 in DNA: TGTGCCAGCAGTACCGGGAGGGCCAGGGATACGCAGTATTTT.

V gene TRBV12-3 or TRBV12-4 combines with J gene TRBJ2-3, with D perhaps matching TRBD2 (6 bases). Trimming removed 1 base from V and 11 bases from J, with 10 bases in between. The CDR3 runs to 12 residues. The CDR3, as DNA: TGTGCCAGCAGTTTAGAATGGGGGGAGCAGTATTTT. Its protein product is CASSLEWGEQYF.

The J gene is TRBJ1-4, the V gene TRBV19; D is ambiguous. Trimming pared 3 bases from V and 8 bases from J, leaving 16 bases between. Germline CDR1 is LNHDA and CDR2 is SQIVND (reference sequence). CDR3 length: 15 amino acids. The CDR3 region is CASSIAGNPGEKLFF. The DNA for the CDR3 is TGTGCCAGTAGTATCGCGGGGAACCCTGGGGAAAAACTGTTTTTT.

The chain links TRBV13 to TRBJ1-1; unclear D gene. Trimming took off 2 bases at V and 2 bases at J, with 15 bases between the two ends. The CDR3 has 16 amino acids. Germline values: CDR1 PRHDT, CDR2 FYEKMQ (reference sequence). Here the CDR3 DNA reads TGTGCCAGCAGCTTAAGAGGGTTGGAGGTTAACACTGAAGCTTTCTTT. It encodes CASSLRGLEVNTEAFF.

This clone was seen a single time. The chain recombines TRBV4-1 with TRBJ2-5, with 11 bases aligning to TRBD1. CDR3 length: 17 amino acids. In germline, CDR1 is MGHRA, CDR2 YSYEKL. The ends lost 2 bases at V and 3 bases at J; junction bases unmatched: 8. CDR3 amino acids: CASSQIGRDRGKETQYF. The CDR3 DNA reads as TGCGCCAGCAGCCAAATCGGGCGGGACAGGGGGAAAGAGACCCAGTACTTC.